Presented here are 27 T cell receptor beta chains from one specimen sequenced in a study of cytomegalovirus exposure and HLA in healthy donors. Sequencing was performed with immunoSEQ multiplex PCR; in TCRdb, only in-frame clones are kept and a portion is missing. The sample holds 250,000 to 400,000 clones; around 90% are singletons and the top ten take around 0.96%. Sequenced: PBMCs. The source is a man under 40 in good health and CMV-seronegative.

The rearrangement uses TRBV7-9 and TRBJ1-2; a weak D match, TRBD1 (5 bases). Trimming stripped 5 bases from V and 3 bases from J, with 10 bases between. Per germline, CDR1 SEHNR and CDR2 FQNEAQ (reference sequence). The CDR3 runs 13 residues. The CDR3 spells CASSPRADYGYTF. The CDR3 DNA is TGTGCCAGCAGCCCCAGGGCGGACTATGGCTACACCTTC.

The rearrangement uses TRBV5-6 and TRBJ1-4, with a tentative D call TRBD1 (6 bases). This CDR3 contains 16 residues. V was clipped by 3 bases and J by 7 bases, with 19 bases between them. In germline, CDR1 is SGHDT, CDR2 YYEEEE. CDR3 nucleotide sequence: TGTGCCAGCAGCTCTTTCGGGAGGGGGGAGAGTGAAAAACTGTTTTTT. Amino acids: CASSSFGRGESEKLFF.

This chain's CDR3 is CASSLGGGGNEQYF. CDR3 DNA: TGTGCCAGCAGCTTAGGAGGGGGGGGCAACGAGCAGTACTTC. This chain links TRBV11-2 with TRBJ2-7; D perhaps matches TRBD2 (7 bases). CDR3 length: 14 amino acids. Germline V gene data show CDR1 as SGHAT and CDR2 as FQNNGV. Between the trimmed V and J ends, which lost 1 base and 5 bases, there was a span of 12 bases.

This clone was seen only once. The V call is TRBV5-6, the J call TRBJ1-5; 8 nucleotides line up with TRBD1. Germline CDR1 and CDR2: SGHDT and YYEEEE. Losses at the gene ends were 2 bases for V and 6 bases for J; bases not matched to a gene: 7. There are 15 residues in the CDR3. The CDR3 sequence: CASSFGQGFSQPQHF. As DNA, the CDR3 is TGTGCCAGCAGCTTCGGACAGGGTTTTAGTCAGCCCCAGCATTTT. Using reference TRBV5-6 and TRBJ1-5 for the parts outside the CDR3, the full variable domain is DAGVTQSPTHLIKTRGQQVTLRCSPKSGHDTVSWYQQALGQGPQFIFQYYEEEERQRGNFPDRFSGHQFPNYSSELNVNALLLGDSALYLCASSFGQGFSQPQHFGDGTRLSIL.

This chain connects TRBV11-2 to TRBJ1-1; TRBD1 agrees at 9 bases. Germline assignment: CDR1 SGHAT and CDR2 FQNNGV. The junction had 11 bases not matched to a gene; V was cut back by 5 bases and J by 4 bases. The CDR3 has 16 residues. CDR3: CASSPEGADRGTEAFF. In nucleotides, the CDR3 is TGTGCCAGCAGCCCCGAGGGGGCGGACAGGGGCACTGAAGCTTTCTTT.

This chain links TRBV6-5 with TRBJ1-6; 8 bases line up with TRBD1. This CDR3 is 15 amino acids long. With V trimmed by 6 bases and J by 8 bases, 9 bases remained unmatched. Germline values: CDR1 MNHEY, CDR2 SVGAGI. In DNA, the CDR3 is TGTGCCAGCAGGACTCAGGGGGCTTGGGATTCACCCCTCCACTTT. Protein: CASRTQGAWDSPLHF.

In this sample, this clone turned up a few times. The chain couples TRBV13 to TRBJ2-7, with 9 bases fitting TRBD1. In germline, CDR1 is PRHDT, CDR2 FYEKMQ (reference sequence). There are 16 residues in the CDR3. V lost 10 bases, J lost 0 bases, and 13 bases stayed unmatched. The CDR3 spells CATTSWTGDYSYEQYF. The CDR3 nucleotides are TGTGCCACAACCTCCTGGACAGGGGACTACTCCTACGAGCAGTACTTC.

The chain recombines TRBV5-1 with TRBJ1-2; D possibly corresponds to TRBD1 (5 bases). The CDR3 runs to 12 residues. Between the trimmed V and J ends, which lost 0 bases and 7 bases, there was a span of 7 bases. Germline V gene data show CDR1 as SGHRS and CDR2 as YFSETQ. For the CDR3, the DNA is TGCGCCAGCAGCTTGGGACAGTTTGGCTACACCTTC. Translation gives CASSLGQFGYTF.

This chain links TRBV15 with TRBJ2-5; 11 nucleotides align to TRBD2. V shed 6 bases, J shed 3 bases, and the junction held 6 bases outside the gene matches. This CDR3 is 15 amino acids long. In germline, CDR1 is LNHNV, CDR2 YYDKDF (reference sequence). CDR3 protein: CATSLTSGVEETQYF. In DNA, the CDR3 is TGTGCCACCAGTTTGACTAGCGGGGTTGAAGAGACCCAGTACTTC.

CDR3 protein: CASSYSPVQTDTQYF. The CDR3 nucleotides read TGTGCCAGCAGTTACTCGCCAGTTCAAACAGATACGCAGTATTTT. This chain links TRBV6-6 with TRBJ2-3; D is undetermined. V was cut by 0 bases and J by 3 bases, with 10 bases left in between. The CDR3 is made up of 15 amino acids. The V gene's germline CDR1 is MNHNY and CDR2 SVGAGI (reference sequence).

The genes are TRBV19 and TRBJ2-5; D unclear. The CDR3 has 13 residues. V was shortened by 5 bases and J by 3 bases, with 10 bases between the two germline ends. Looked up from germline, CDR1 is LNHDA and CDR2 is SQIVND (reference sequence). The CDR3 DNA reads TGTGCCAGTAGTGTGATGCACAAAGAGACCCAGTACTTC. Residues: CASSVMHKETQYF.

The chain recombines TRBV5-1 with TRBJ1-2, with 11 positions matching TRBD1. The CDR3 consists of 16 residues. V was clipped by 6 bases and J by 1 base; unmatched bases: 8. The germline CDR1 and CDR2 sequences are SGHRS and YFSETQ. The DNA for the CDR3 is TGCGCCAGCACGAGGACAGGGGGCATGGGTAACTATGGCTACACCTTC. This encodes CASTRTGGMGNYGYTF.

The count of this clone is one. The CDR3 nucleotides are TGCGCCAGCAGCTTGGGATGGTCGGGCCAAGAGACCCAGTACTTC. This translates into CASSLGWSGQETQYF. This chain links TRBV5-1 with TRBJ2-5; D gene unclear. The CDR3 is 15 residues long. V lost 0 bases, J lost 1 base, and 10 bases lay in between. Germline CDR1 reads SGHRS; CDR2 reads YFSETQ. The whole variable domain, remainder taken from reference TRBV5-1 and TRBJ2-5, is KAGVTQTPRYLIKTRGQQVTLSCSPISGHRSVSWYQQTPGQGLQFLFEYFSETQRNKGNFPGRFSGRQFSNSRSEMNVSTLELGDSALYLCASSLGWSGQETQYFGPGTRLLVL.

CDR3 loop: CASSLGQGNWAQHF. The CDR3 region has the DNA TGTGCCAGCAGCTTGGGACAGGGTAACTGGGCCCAGCATTTT. The chain carries TRBV5-6 and TRBJ1-5; 7 nucleotides align to TRBD1. Looked up from germline, CDR1 is SGHDT and CDR2 is YYEEEE. The CDR3 is made up of 14 amino acids. V lost 0 bases to trimming and J lost 11 bases; unmatched junction nucleotides: 8.

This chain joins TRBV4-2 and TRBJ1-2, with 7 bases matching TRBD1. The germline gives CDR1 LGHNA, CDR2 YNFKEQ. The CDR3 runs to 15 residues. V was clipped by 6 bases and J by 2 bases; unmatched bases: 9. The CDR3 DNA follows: TGTGCCAGCAGACAGACCGGGACAGCAAACTATGGCTACACCTTC. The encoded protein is CASRQTGTANYGYTF.

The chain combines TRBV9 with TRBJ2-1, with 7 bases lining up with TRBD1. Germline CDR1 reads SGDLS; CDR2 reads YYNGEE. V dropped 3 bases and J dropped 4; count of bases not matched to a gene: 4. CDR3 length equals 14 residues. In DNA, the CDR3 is TGTGCCAGCAGCGGATCGGGACAGTACAATGAGCAGTTCTTC. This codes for CASSGSGQYNEQFF.

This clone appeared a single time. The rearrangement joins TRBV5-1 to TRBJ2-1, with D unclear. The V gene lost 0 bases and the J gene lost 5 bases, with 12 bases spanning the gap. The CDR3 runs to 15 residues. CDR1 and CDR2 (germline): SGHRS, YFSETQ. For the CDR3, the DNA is TGCGCCAGCAGCTTGGGGGCACTGATAGACAATGAGCAGTTCTTC. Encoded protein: CASSLGALIDNEQFF.

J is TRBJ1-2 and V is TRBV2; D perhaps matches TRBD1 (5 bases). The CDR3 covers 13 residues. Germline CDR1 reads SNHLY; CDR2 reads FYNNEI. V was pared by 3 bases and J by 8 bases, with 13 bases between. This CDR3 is CASSDRVVGGYTF. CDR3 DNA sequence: TGTGCCAGCAGTGACAGGGTGGTCGGCGGCTACACCTTC.

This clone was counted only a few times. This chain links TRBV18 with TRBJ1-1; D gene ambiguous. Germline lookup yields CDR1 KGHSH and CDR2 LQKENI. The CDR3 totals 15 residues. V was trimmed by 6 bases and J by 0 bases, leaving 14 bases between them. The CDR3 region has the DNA TGTGCCAGCTCGCTCGCAGGTTTCATGAACACTGAAGCTTTCTTT. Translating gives CASSLAGFMNTEAFF.

The CDR3 sequence is CASSRSDRGYGYTF. The CDR3 bases are TGTGCCAGCAGCCGGTCGGACAGGGGATATGGCTACACCTTC. This rearrangement joins TRBV6-5 to TRBJ1-2, with 9 bases matching TRBD1. The germline V gene has CDR1 MNHEY and CDR2 SVGAGI. The CDR3 has 14 amino acids. V lost 6 bases to trimming and J lost 5 bases; unmatched junction nucleotides: 7.

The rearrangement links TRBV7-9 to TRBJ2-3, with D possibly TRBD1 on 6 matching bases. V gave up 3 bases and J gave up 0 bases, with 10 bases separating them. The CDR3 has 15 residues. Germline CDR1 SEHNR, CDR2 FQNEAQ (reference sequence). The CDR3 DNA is TGTGCCAGCAGCTTGATGGACAGCAGCACAGATACGCAGTATTTT. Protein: CASSLMDSSTDTQYF. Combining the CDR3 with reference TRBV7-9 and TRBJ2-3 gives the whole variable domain DTGVSQNPRHKITKRGQNVTFRCDPISEHNRLYWYRQTLGQGPEFLTYFQNEAQLEKSRLLSDRFSAERPKGSFSTLEIQRTEQGDSAMYLCASSLMDSSTDTQYFGPGTRLTVL.

CDR3 sequence: CASSPLQGGYGYTF. CDR3 in DNA: TGCGCCAGCAGCCCGCTACAGGGGGGCTATGGCTACACCTTC. This sequence joins TRBV5-1 and TRBJ1-2; 8 positions match TRBD1. V shed 4 bases, J shed 4 bases, and the junction held 6 bases outside the gene matches. Germline values: CDR1 SGHRS, CDR2 YFSETQ. This CDR3 has 14 residues.

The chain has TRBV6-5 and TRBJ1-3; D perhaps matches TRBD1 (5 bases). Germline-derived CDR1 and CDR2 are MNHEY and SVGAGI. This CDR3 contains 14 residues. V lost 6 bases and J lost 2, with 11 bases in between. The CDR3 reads CASRTQGPGNTIYF. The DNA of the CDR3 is TGTGCCAGCAGGACCCAGGGCCCTGGAAACACCATATATTTT.

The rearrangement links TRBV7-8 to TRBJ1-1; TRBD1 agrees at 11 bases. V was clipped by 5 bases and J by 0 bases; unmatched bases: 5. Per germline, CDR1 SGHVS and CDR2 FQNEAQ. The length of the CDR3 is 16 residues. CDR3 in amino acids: CASSQGTGGLNTEAFF. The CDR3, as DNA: TGTGCCAGCAGCCAGGGGACAGGGGGATTGAACACTGAAGCTTTCTTT.

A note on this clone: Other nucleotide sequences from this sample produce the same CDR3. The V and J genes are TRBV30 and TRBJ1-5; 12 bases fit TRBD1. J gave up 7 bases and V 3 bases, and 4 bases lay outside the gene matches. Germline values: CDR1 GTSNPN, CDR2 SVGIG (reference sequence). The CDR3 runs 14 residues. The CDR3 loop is CAWSGTGGGQPQHF. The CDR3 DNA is TGTGCCTGGAGCGGGACAGGGGGCGGGCAGCCCCAGCATTTT. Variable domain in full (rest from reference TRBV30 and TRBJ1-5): SQTIHQWPATLVQPVGSPLSLECTVEGTSNPNLYWYRQAAGRGLQLLFYSVGIGQISSEVPQNLSASRPQDRQFILSSKKLLLSDSGFYLCAWSGTGGGQPQHFGDGTRLSIL.

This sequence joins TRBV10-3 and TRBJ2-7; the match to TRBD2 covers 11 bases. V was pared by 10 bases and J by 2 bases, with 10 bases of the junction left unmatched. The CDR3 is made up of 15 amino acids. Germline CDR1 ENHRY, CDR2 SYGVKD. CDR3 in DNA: TGTGCCACCAACCCTAGCGGGGGGTATACCTACGAGCAGTACTTC. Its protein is CATNPSGGYTYEQYF.

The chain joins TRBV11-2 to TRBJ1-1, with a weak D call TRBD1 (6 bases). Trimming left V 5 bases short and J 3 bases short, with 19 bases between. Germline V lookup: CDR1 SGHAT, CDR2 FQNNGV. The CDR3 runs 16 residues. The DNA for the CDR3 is TGTGCCAGCAGCAAGTCTTTCCCGGACAGATACACTGAAGCTTTCTTT. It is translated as CASSKSFPDRYTEAFF.